This is a list of T cell receptor beta chains from one sample in a study of T cells in localized non-small cell lung cancer. Some clones are missing from TCRdb's copy, which holds only in-frame ones; the method was immunoSEQ multiplex PCR. The sample lists 15,000 to 20,000 clones; roughly four fifths were seen once. The specimen comprised peripheral blood, sampled before any cancer treatment. These receptors were collected from a male donor aged 60 or older with stage I lung adenocarcinoma. CDR3s include the opening cysteine and the closing phenylalanine or tryptophan. D genes are given only for firm matches. A row's size may be missing; if present it is once, few, many or a size class.

D gene	V gene	J gene	clone size	CDR3 DNA	CDR3 protein
TRBD1	TRBV18	TRBJ1-4	NA	TGTGCCAGCTCACGAGACAGGGGTGGTACTAATGAAAAACTGTTTTTT	CASSRDRGGTNEKLFF
NA	TRBV28	TRBJ1-5	NA	TGTGCCAGCAGTTTATTCAGGGTAGGTCAGCCCCAGCATTTT	CASSLFRVGQPQHF
NA	TRBV19	TRBJ2-2	NA	TGTGCCAGTCATATGGGACCCGCCGGGGAGCTGTTTTTT	CASHMGPAGELFF
NA	TRBV7-9	TRBJ1-4	NA	TGTGCCAGCAGCTTAATGGGGTCCCAGGGCGGCCTGTTTTTT	CASSLMGSQGGLFF
NA	TRBV7-3	TRBJ1-5	NA	TGTGCCAGCAGCTTGACGTACGATCAGCCCCAGCATTTT	CASSLTYDQPQHF
NA	TRBV7-7	TRBJ2-3	NA	TGTGCTAGCAGCTTAGCGCCGGACCAGACAGATACGCAGTATTTT	CASSLAPDQTDTQYF
NA	TRBV19	TRBJ2-1	NA	TGTGCCAGTAGTCCCAGCGGTAGTGAGCAGTTCTTC	CASSPSGSEQFF
NA	TRBV5-1	TRBJ1-1	NA	TGCGCCAGCAGCTTGGAAAGGGGCACTGAAGCTTTCTTT	CASSLERGTEAFF
NA	TRBV15	TRBJ1-3	NA	TGTGCCACCAGCAGAAGGGGCAGCTCTGGAAACACCATATATTTT	CATSRRGSSGNTIYF
TRBD1	TRBV5-8	TRBJ2-7	NA	TGTGCCAGCAGCTTGTGGCAGGGGGCGAGATACGAGCAGTACTTC	CASSLWQGARYEQYF
NA	TRBV20-1	TRBJ2-1	NA	TGCAGTGCCGAGAGAGAGTATGAGCAGTTCTTC	CSAEREYEQFF
TRBD1	TRBV11-2	TRBJ2-1	NA	TGTGCCAGCAGCTCCACGACTCCGGGACAGGGGTATAATGAGCAGTTCTTC	CASSSTTPGQGYNEQFF
NA	TRBV7-8	TRBJ2-1	NA	TGTGCCAGCAGCATCGACAATGAGCAGTTCTTC	CASSIDNEQFF
NA	TRBV28	TRBJ2-7	NA	TGTGCCAGCAGTTTTAATTCGCCTCCCTACGAGCAGTACTTC	CASSFNSPPYEQYF
NA	TRBV2	TRBJ1-6	NA	TGTGCCAGCAGTGAACAGGGGCAGGGTTCACCCCTCCACTTT	CASSEQGQGSPLHF
NA	TRBV11-3	TRBJ2-3	NA	TGTGCCAGCAGCTTGGAGGACTCCCGCTCGGATACGCAGTATTTT	CASSLEDSRSDTQYF
NA	TRBV4-3	TRBJ2-1	NA	TGCGCCAGCAGCCAAACAACGGGGAGCAGTCAATACAATGAGCAGTTCTTC	CASSQTTGSSQYNEQFF
NA	TRBV2	TRBJ1-6	NA	TGTGCCAGCAGTGTCTACAGGGAGGTTCGCCATAATTCACCCCTCCACTTT	CASSVYREVRHNSPLHF
NA	TRBV7-9	TRBJ2-7	medium-sized	TGTGCCAGCAGCGAACAGGGAGGGGGCTTCTACGAGCAGTACTTC	CASSEQGGGFYEQYF
NA	TRBV7-6	TRBJ2-4	once	TGTGCCAGCAGCCCAGGGGGGTTACTAAACATTCAGTACTTC	CASSPGGLLNIQYF
NA	TRBV27	TRBJ1-5	NA	TGTGCCAGCAGTTTATATCCGCCACAGGGCAGCAATCAGCCCCAGCATTTT	CASSLYPPQGSNQPQHF
NA	TRBV6-1	TRBJ2-2	NA	TGTGCCAGCAGTGTACCAAACACCGGGGAGCTGTTTTTT	CASSVPNTGELFF
NA	TRBV7-9	TRBJ1-4	NA	TGTGCCAGCAGCTTAGACGGAAATAATGAAAAACTGTTTTTT	CASSLDGNNEKLFF
TRBD2	TRBV30	TRBJ2-1	NA	TGTGCCCTCATTAAGACTAGCGGGAGTAATGAGCAGTTCTTC	CALIKTSGSNEQFF
NA	TRBV5-6	TRBJ1-4	NA	TGTGCCAGCAGCTGGTTTGCAGCAACTAATGAAAAACTGTTTTTT	CASSWFAATNEKLFF
TRBD1	TRBV7-6	TRBJ1-3	NA	TGTGCCAGCAGCAGAGACAGGGCGGACTCTGGAAACACCATATATTTT	CASSRDRADSGNTIYF
TRBD2	TRBV19	TRBJ2-2	NA	TGTGCCAGTAACAGAGGGAGCGGGAGTTCTGTGAACACCGGGGAGCTGTTTTTT	CASNRGSGSSVNTGELFF
NA	TRBV18	TRBJ2-5	NA	TGTGCCAGCTCACCCCGGACGGGGACGTTGCAAGAGACCCAGTACTTC	CASSPRTGTLQETQYF
NA	TRBV19	TRBJ1-4	NA	TGTGCCAGTAGTATTCATGGAGGGGACCAGGAAAAACTGTTTTTT	CASSIHGGDQEKLFF
NA	TRBV7-9	TRBJ1-6	NA	TGTGCCAGCAGCTCCGCTGGAGGGGCAAATTCACCCCTCCACTTT	CASSSAGGANSPLHF
TRBD2	TRBV4-1	TRBJ2-1	NA	TGCGCCAGCAGCCTGCGTGGGGAGGGTTACAATGAGCAGTTCTTC	CASSLRGEGYNEQFF